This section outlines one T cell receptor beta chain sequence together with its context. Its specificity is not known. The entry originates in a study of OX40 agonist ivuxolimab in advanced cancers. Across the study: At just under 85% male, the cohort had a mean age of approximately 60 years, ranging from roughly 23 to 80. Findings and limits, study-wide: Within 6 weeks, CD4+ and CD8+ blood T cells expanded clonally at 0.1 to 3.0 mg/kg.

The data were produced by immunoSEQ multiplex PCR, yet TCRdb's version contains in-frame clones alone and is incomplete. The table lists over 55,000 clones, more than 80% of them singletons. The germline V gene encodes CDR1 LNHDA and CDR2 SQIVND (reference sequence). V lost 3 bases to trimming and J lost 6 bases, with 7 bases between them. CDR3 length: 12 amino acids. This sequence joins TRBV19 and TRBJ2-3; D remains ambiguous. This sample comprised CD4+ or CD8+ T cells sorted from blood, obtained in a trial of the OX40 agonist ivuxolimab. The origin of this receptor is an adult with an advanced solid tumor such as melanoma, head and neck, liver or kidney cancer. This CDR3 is CASSMGWDTQYF. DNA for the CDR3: TGTGCCAGTAGTATGGGCTGGGATACGCAGTATTTT.